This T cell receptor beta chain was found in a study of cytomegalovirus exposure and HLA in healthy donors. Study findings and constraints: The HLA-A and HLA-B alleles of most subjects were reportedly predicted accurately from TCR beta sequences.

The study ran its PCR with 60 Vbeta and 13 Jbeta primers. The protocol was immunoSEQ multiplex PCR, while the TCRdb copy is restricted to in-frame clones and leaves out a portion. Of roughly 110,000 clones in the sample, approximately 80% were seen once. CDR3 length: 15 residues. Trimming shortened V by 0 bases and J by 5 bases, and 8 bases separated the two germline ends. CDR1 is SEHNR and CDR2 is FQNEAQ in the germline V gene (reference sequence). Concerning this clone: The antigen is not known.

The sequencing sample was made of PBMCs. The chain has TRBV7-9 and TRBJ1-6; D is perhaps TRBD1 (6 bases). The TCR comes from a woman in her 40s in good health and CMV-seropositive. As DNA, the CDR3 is TGTGCCAGCAGCTTAGCGGCAGGGGATAATTCACCCCTCCACTTT. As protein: CASSLAAGDNSPLHF.